The next 29 T cell receptor beta chains were all read from a single sample in a study of spatial heterogeneity in lung cancer. Time point specified: blood at routine non-recurrence follow-up after resection. TCRdb analysed the 5' RACE reads with MiXCR anew, one entry per CDR3 protein. The sample has 95,000 to 120,000 distinct CDR3 sequences, approximately 10% seen once. Sample: PBMCs, taken at follow-up. The receptors here all came from a female donor with early-stage non-small cell lung cancer.

This clonotype was counted a single time. The CDR3 loop is CASSQGTSRRNIYGYTF. CDR3 sequence (DNA): TGTGCCAGCAGCCAAGGAACTAGCCGCAGGAATATCTATGGCTACACCTTC. This sequence joins TRBV14 and TRBJ1-2; D not certain. The CDR3 covers 17 residues. V shed 1 base and J shed 4 bases, with 19 bases lying between them. The germline gives CDR1 SGHDN, CDR2 FVKESK.

The table lists this clonotype with a few counts. The rearrangement uses TRBV24-1 and TRBJ2-1; D gene uncertain. V was clipped by 5 bases and J by 6 bases, with 10 bases between them. The CDR3 contains 13 residues. Germline lookup yields CDR1 KGHDR and CDR2 SFDVKD. The CDR3 reads CATSGLLFNEQFF. The DNA of the CDR3 is TGTGCCACCAGTGGCCTACTATTCAATGAGCAGTTCTTC.

The genes are TRBV5-1 and TRBJ1-1; tentatively, D is TRBD1 (6 bases). The V and J ends lost 5 bases and 2 bases respectively, with 13 bases between them. The CDR3 spans 14 residues. From germline, CDR1 is SGHRS and CDR2 YFSETQ. The CDR3 region is CASRPPRGNTEAFF. In DNA form, the CDR3 reads TGCGCCAGCAGACCCCCCAGGGGAAACACTGAAGCTTTCTTT. The complete variable domain, with remaining parts taken from reference TRBV5-1 and TRBJ1-1, reads KAGVTQTPRYLIKTRGQQVTLSCSPISGHRSVSWYQQTPGQGLQFLFEYFSETQRNKGNFPGRFSGRQFSNSRSEMNVSTLELGDSALYLCASRPPRGNTEAFFGQGTRLTVV.

The chain links TRBV7-8 to TRBJ2-2; D remains unclear. The CDR3 runs 14 residues. Deletions cut 2 bases from V and 6 bases from J, with 10 bases between. Germline values: CDR1 SGHVS, CDR2 FQNEAQ. The CDR3 nucleotides read TGTGCCAGCAGCTTAACGATAGGTCCCGGGGAGCTGTTTTTT. Translated: CASSLTIGPGELFF. Supplemented by reference TRBV7-8 and TRBJ2-2, the full variable domain reads GAGVSQSPRYKVAKRGQDVALRCDPISGHVSLFWYQQALGQGPEFLTYFQNEAQLDKSGLPSDRFFAERPEGSVSTLKIQRTQQEDSAVYLCASSLTIGPGELFFGEGSRLTVL.

This clonotype was counted only a few times. The chain combines TRBV18 with TRBJ2-1; D gene ambiguous. Germline V gives CDR1 KGHSH, CDR2 LQKENI. Deletions cut 2 bases from V and 6 bases from J, with 11 bases between. The CDR3 sequence is 14 residues long. The DNA for the CDR3 is TGTGCCAGCTCACCAAGGAGTGGAACCAATGAGCAGTTCTTC. Protein sequence: CASSPRSGTNEQFF.

This clonotype was seen more than once but under ten times. V gene TRBV5-5 combines with J gene TRBJ2-1; 9 nucleotides line up with TRBD2. Germline CDR1 is SGHKS and CDR2 is YYEKEE (reference sequence). The ends lost 6 bases at V and 9 bases at J; junction bases unmatched: 13. The CDR3 sequence is 15 residues long. In nucleotides, the CDR3 is TGTGCCAGCAAGTCCGGGACTAGCTCCAGGGGTGAGCAGTTCTTC. It codes for CASKSGTSSRGEQFF.

This clonotype has just a few counts. The chain carries TRBV19 and TRBJ1-2; 7 bases are shared with TRBD1. V trimming: 5 bases; J trimming: 4 bases; junction bases outside the gene matches: 10. CDR1 is LNHDA and CDR2 is SQIVND in the germline V gene (reference sequence). The CDR3 runs to 15 residues. The CDR3, as DNA: TGTGCCAGTAGTCCCTCCGGGACAGCTTCCTATGGCTACACCTTC. Its translation: CASSPSGTASYGYTF.

Only a few counts were recorded for this clonotype. The rearrangement uses TRBV5-8 and TRBJ2-3; D is ambiguous. Germline CDR1 reads SGHTS; CDR2 reads YDEGEE. This CDR3 has 15 amino acids. The V end lost 2 bases, the J end lost 2 bases, and 12 bases lay between the germline ends. The chain's CDR3 is CASSLLTAYTDTQYF. The CDR3 DNA follows: TGTGCCAGCAGCTTACTCACAGCATACACAGATACGCAGTATTTT.

This chain joins TRBV7-2 and TRBJ2-3, with a tentative D call TRBD1 (5 bases). The CDR3 spans 16 residues. The germline V gene encodes CDR1 SGHTA and CDR2 FQGNSA. V was shortened by 1 base and J by 2 bases, with 13 bases between the two germline ends. CDR3 sequence (DNA): TGTGCCAGCAGCTTAGGAGCAGGGCGTACCACAGATACGCAGTATTTT. It encodes CASSLGAGRTTDTQYF.

This clonotype was observed a few times. The rearrangement links TRBV28 to TRBJ2-7; D possibly corresponds to TRBD2 (5 bases). Germline V CDR1 and CDR2: MDHEN, SYDVKM. V was shortened by 2 bases and J by 3 bases, with 8 bases between the two germline ends. This CDR3 has 13 residues. CDR3 coding DNA: TGTGCCAGCAGTTTAAGGGAGTTCTACGAGCAGTACTTC. Its protein is CASSLREFYEQYF.

This clonotype appeared a few times. V gene TRBV5-4 combines with J gene TRBJ2-4; tentative D call: TRBD2 (5 bases). The CDR3 runs 16 residues. V was cut by 4 bases and J by 0 bases, with 14 bases left in between. Germline CDR1 is SGHNT and CDR2 is YYREEE (reference sequence). For the CDR3, the DNA is TGTGCCAGCAGCCTCCAAGGTGGACTAGCCAAAAACATTCAGTACTTC. Protein product: CASSLQGGLAKNIQYF.

The chain has TRBV5-1 and TRBJ1-1; 7 nucleotides align to TRBD1. Germline V gene sequence: CDR1 SGHRS, CDR2 YFSETQ. J was trimmed by 0 bases and V by 4 bases; bases with no gene match: 0. The CDR3 covers 13 residues. The CDR3 region has the DNA TGCGCCAGCAGCGGACAGGTGAACACTGAAGCTTTCTTT. Its protein is CASSGQVNTEAFF.

This clonotype has a handful of counts. The CDR3 DNA reads TGCAGTGCGACAGGGAATGGTCCCCTTCACGAGCAGTACTTC. Protein sequence: CSATGNGPLHEQYF. The chain employs TRBV20-1 and TRBJ2-7; 7 positions match TRBD1. J gave up 5 bases and V 6 bases, and 13 bases lay outside the gene matches. Per germline, CDR1 DFQATT and CDR2 SNEGSKA (reference sequence). The CDR3 contains 14 residues.

The rearrangement uses TRBV30 and TRBJ1-5, with a weak D call TRBD1 (6 bases). Looked up from germline, CDR1 is GTSNPN and CDR2 is SVGIG (reference sequence). The CDR3 contains 14 residues. The ends were cut back, 0 bases at V and 7 bases at J, with 13 bases in the middle. The CDR3 reads CAWSVNQGKQPQHF. CDR3 DNA: TGTGCCTGGAGTGTAAATCAGGGGAAACAGCCCCAGCATTTT.

The table lists this clonotype with a few counts. The rearrangement links TRBV10-3 to TRBJ2-7; D uncertain. Germline V gene lookup returns CDR1 ENHRY and CDR2 SYGVKD. V dropped 7 bases and J dropped 3 bases, with 7 bases sitting between them. This CDR3 has 11 amino acids. DNA for the CDR3: TGTGCCATCAAACCCGACTACGAGCAGTACGTC. This gives the protein CAIKPDYEQYV.

The rearrangement uses TRBV9 and TRBJ2-1; 9 positions match TRBD2. The germline gives CDR1 SGDLS, CDR2 YYNGEE. The CDR3 runs to 15 residues. V shed 0 bases and J 6 bases; nucleotides not matched to a gene: 4. CDR3 sequence reads: CASSVGAGGPNEQFF. CDR3 in DNA: TGTGCCAGCAGCGTAGGTGCGGGAGGGCCCAATGAGCAGTTCTTC.

The chain recombines TRBV24-1 with TRBJ1-1, with D maybe TRBD1 (6 bases). The CDR3 has 12 amino acids. The V end lost 4 bases, the J end lost 8 bases, and 10 bases lay between the germline ends. Germline CDR1 and CDR2: KGHDR and SFDVKD. The CDR3 DNA sequence: TGTGCCACCAGTGAGAGTGACAGGGAAGCTTTCTTT. This codes for CATSESDREAFF.

This chain connects TRBV6-5 to TRBJ1-2; TRBD1 matches 8 bases. Germline loops: CDR1 MNHEY, CDR2 SVGAGI. With V trimmed by 6 bases and J by 4 bases, 4 bases remained unmatched. The CDR3 covers 13 residues. DNA of the CDR3: TGTGCCAGCAGGCGACAGGGGCGCTATGGCTACACCTTC. Its protein is CASRRQGRYGYTF.

This clonotype was found a few times. The CDR3 sequence: CASSLGTGFVYEQYF. The DNA of the CDR3 is TGTGCCAGCAGCTTGGGGACAGGGTTTGTCTACGAGCAGTACTTC. The chain is built from TRBV5-4 and TRBJ2-7, with 8 bases that match TRBD1. Germline V CDR1 and CDR2: SGHNT, YYREEE (reference sequence). The CDR3 length is 15 residues. V was clipped by 0 bases and J by 3 bases; unmatched bases: 5.

In the case of this clonotype: The junction differs from germline at one of its ends, possibly a read error. The chain recombines TRBV29-1 with TRBJ1-1; D not resolved. The CDR3 is 11 amino acids. Germline CDR1 is SQVTM and CDR2 is ANQGSEA. As DNA, the CDR3 is TGCAGCGTTGCACGGAACGCTGAAGCTTTCTTT. This gives the protein CSVARNAEAFF.

This chain links TRBV7-8 with TRBJ2-1, with 7 bases lining up with TRBD2. Unmatched junction bases numbered 11, after V lost 6 bases and J lost 15 bases. The CDR3 spans 12 residues. Looked up from germline, CDR1 is SGHVS and CDR2 is FQNEAQ. CDR3: CASSYPSGPRFF. The CDR3 nucleotides read TGTGCCAGCAGTTACCCTAGCGGCCCTCGGTTCTTC.

This clonotype was seen ten or more times. The V and J genes are TRBV29-1 and TRBJ1-1; 9 bases fit TRBD1. CDR1 and CDR2 (germline): SQVTM, ANQGSEA. With V trimmed by 6 bases and J by 5 bases, 10 bases remained unmatched. The CDR3 has 14 amino acids. CDR3 nucleotide sequence: TGCAGCGTACACACCGGGACAGGGCTGACTGAAGCTTTCTTT. Amino acids: CSVHTGTGLTEAFF.

V is TRBV20-1 and J is TRBJ2-3, with 8 bases that match TRBD2. The CDR3 contains 17 residues. The V and J ends lost 6 bases and 2 bases, in that order; junction bases with no gene match: 16. CDR1 is DFQATT, CDR2 SNEGSKA, per germline (reference sequence). DNA for the CDR3: TGCAGTGCCGCCAACCGCGGGCTAGCGGGCAACACAGATACGCAGTATTTT. As protein: CSAANRGLAGNTDTQYF.

This chain joins TRBV28 and TRBJ2-1, with 10 bases matching TRBD2. Germline-derived CDR1 and CDR2 are MDHEN and SYDVKM. The junction had 5 bases not matched to a gene; V was cut back by 4 bases and J by 5 bases. The CDR3 is 15 amino acids. The CDR3 DNA is TGTGCCAGCAGTTCCCCTACTAGCGGGGACAATGAGCAGTTCTTC. Translated: CASSSPTSGDNEQFF.

The CDR3 loop reads CASRERAEAFF. CDR3 sequence (DNA): TGTGCCAGCAGAGAAAGGGCTGAAGCTTTCTTT. J is TRBJ1-1 and V is TRBV12-3 or TRBV12-4; D not certain. The V end was cut by 6 bases, the J end by 6 bases, with 8 bases between. The CDR3 extends over 11 amino acids.

This clonotype was counted only a few times. This CDR3 is CASSSLGSGRTDTQYF. The CDR3 coding sequence is TGTGCCAGCAGTTCCTTAGGGAGCGGGAGAACGGATACGCAGTATTTT. V and J are TRBV6-2 or TRBV6-3 and TRBJ2-3, with 8 positions matching TRBD2. The trim removed 4 bases at V and 6 bases at J, leaving 12 bases unmatched. CDR1 and CDR2 from the germline V gene are MNHEY and SVGEGT. The CDR3 spans 16 residues.

This clonotype appeared a single time. One end of the junction is discordant with germline, which a read error may explain. V usage is TRBV9 and J usage is TRBJ1-6; tentatively, D is TRBD1 (5 bases). The CDR3 runs 15 residues. Germline V gene lookup returns CDR1 SGDLS and CDR2 YYNGEE. The CDR3 protein is CASSVGAGLGSPLHF. The CDR3 DNA reads TGCGCCAGCAGCGTAGGTGCAGGGCTTGGTTCACCCCTCCACTTT.

There are a few counts of this clonotype. The chain couples TRBV7-2 to TRBJ2-3; unclear D gene. From germline, CDR1 is SGHTA and CDR2 FQGNSA. The CDR3 loop spans 15 amino acids. Trimming removed 0 bases from V and 0 bases from J, with 7 bases in between. CDR3 protein: CASSLAASSTDTQYF. CDR3 bases: TGTGCCAGCAGCTTAGCCGCCTCTAGCACAGATACGCAGTATTTT.

In this sample, this clonotype turned up a few times. The V gene is TRBV20-1, the J gene TRBJ1-1; possible D gene TRBD1, 6 bases. Germline V gene lookup returns CDR1 DFQATT and CDR2 SNEGSKA (reference sequence). The CDR3 contains 10 residues. V lost 6 bases to trimming and J lost 9 bases, with 11 bases between them. CDR3 sequence reads: CSAKQGKAFF. In DNA, the CDR3 is TGCAGTGCAAAACAGGGAAAAGCTTTCTTT.